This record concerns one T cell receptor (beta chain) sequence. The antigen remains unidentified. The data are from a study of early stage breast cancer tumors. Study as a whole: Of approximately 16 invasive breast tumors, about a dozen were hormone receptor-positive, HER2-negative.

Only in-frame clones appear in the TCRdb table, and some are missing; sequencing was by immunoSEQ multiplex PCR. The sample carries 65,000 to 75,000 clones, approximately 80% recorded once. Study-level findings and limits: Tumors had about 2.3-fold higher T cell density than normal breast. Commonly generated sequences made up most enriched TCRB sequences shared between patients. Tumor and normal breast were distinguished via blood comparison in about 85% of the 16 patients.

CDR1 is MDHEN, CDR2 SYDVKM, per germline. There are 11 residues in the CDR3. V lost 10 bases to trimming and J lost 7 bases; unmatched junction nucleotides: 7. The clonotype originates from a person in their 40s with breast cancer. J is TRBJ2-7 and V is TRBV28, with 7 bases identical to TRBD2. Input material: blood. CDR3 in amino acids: CATGGAGEQYF. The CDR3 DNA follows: TGTGCCACAGGAGGAGCGGGGGAGCAGTACTTC. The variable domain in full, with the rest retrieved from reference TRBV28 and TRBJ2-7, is DVKVTQSSRYLVKRTGEKVFLECVQDMDHENMFWYRQDPGLGLRLIYFSYDVKMKEKGDIPEGYSVSREKKERFSLILESASTNQTSMYLCATGGAGEQYFGPGTRLTVT.